This T cell receptor (beta chain) was obtained from a study of blood T cell repertoires in COVID-19. The data were produced by immunoSEQ multiplex PCR, yet TCRdb's version contains in-frame clones alone and is incomplete. Found here are some 30,000 clones, roughly 89% of them singletons; the top ten hold roughly half. CDR3 length: 14 residues. CDR1 is SGHRS, CDR2 YFSETQ, per germline. V shed 7 bases and J 3 bases; nucleotides not matched to a gene: 5. This clonotype was sampled from a human donor with acute or convalescent COVID-19. The donor label of this sample is uncertain. What was sequenced was peripheral blood. The chain employs TRBV5-1 and TRBJ2-2; 8 bases are shared with TRBD1. CDR3 DNA sequence: TGCGCCAGCTTCCGGGGACAGGACACCGGGGAGCTGTTTTTT. Its protein product is CASFRGQDTGELFF.